This T cell receptor beta chain was recorded in a study of human T cells and chemical hapten exposure. Documented time point: patch test 1, 2 weeks after DPC sensitization. Treatment defined: therapeutic diphenylcyclopropenone sensitization with weekly scalp DPC. Staff drew blood before applying each patch test. Via MiXCR, TCRdb re-called the RACE reads, giving one row per CDR3 protein. The sample has around 100,000 distinct CDR3 sequences, approximately 11% seen once. The trim removed 3 bases at V and 10 bases at J, leaving 8 bases unmatched. The germline CDR1 and CDR2 sequences are SEHNR and FQNEAQ (reference sequence). This CDR3 region has 13 residues. Worth noting for this clonotype: A much bigger clone sits one base away, suggesting this may be a read error.

The chain joins TRBV7-9 to TRBJ1-1; the match to TRBD1 covers 7 bases. This TCR came from a woman aged 40 to 49 with alopecia areata. Some clones in this sample may be carry-over from other donors' samples. The material sequenced was whole blood, taken in connection with sensitization to the hapten diphenylcyclopropenone (DPC). The CDR3 loop reads CASSLGQLSVAFF. The CDR3 DNA follows: TGTGCCAGCAGCTTGGGACAGTTATCTGTAGCTTTCTTT.